This T cell receptor (beta chain) was identified during a study of T cell repertoires in cytomegalovirus infection (dated by TCRdb to about 2019). Background on the whole study: Alongside well-studied HLA-B-restricted epitopes, the peptide stimulations were aimed at recently identified HLA-C-restricted CMV epitopes, whose presentation resists viral immunomodulation. Donor HLA type was relevant to the analysis, because carriage of CMV infection together with the matching HLA type was indicated by public TCR beta signatures.

CDR1 and CDR2, looked up from the germline V gene, are SGHTA and FQGNSA. The junction carries 9 bases between V and J, which are trimmed by 1 base and 1 base respectively. The CDR3 measures 15 amino acids from cysteine to phenylalanine. The only DNA kept is the CDR3, 45 bases in frame from the first base. This clonotype was recorded at least ten times. Its antigen is not yet known. Base qualities are not at hand, and no much larger clone is one base apart. The treatment or condition label here, explained by the study, means: in vitro stimulation with specific CMV peptide epitopes to enrich CMV-specific T cells. Sequencing relied on an Illumina HiSeq 1500. The public reads were reprocessed in TCRdb via fastp at Q25 and MiXCR, keeping in-frame beta chains. Each CDR3 protein gets just one entry, which takes the most common genes and DNA from the rows behind it. The sample records approximately 990,000 distinct CDR3 sequences, around 30% of which are singletons. More than 13% of the sample lies in the top ten.

Study-wide conclusions, independent of this receptor: The ex vivo response was dominated by HLA-C-restricted CMV-specific TCR beta clonotypes, which also provided the single most frequent clonotype in two of eight donors. Cumulative frequency of public TCR beta family members discriminated carriers of CMV infection plus the relevant HLA type in this cohort and an independent 352-donor cohort.

The chain employs TRBV7-2 and TRBJ2-3; the D segment cannot be called with confidence. The sample here was cultured CD8+ T cells from PBMCs, taken from culture after CMV antigen stimulation. This clonotype was obtained from a human donor in good health (CMV status not recorded). Some clones in this sample may be carry-over from other donors' samples. The DNA sequence is given as TGTGCCAGCAGCTTAGGCTGGGTGGGCACAGATACGCAGTATTTT. Protein translation: CASSLGWVGTDTQYF.